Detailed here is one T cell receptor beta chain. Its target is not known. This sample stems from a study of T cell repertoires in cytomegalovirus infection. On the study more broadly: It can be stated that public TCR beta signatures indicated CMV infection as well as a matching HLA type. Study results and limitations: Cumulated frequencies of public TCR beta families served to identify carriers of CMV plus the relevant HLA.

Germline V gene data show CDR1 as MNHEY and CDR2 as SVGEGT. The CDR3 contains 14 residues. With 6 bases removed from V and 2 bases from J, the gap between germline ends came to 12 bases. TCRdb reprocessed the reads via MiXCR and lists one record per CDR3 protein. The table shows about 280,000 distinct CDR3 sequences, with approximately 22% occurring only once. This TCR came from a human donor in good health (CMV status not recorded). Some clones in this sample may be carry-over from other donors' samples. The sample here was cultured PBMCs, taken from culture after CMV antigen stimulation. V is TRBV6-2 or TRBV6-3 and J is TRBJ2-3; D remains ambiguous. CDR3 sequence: CASSELSYTDTQYF. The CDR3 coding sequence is TGTGCCAGCAGCGAGCTTAGTTACACAGATACGCAGTATTTT.